The clone carrying this T cell receptor beta chain was found once. What it binds is not known. Using immunoSEQ multiplex PCR, the repertoire was profiled, and TCRdb retains in-frame clones only, with some absent. There are 96,000 or so clones in the sample; more than 85% occur only once, and around 0.15% lies in the top ten. The sample belongs to a study of graft-versus-host responses after intestinal transplantation. This sample comprised unstimulated CD4+ T cells sorted from spleen or lymph node cells, obtained before intestinal transplant. The TCR originated in a human donor who received an intestinal transplant.

CDR3 loop: CASSSRQGANNSPLHF. CDR3 coding DNA: TGTGCCAGCAGTTCACGACAGGGGGCCAATAATTCACCCCTCCACTTT. The rearrangement uses TRBV28 and TRBJ1-6; TRBD1 aligns across 10 bases. Germline V gene sequence: CDR1 MDHEN, CDR2 SYDVKM. The CDR3 is 16 residues long. V dropped 4 bases and J dropped 5; count of bases not matched to a gene: 5. Complete variable domain (other parts from reference TRBV28 and TRBJ1-6): DVKVTQSSRYLVKRTGEKVFLECVQDMDHENMFWYRQDPGLGLRLIYFSYDVKMKEKGDIPEGYSVSREKKERFSLILESASTNQTSMYLCASSSRQGANNSPLHFGNGTRLTVT.